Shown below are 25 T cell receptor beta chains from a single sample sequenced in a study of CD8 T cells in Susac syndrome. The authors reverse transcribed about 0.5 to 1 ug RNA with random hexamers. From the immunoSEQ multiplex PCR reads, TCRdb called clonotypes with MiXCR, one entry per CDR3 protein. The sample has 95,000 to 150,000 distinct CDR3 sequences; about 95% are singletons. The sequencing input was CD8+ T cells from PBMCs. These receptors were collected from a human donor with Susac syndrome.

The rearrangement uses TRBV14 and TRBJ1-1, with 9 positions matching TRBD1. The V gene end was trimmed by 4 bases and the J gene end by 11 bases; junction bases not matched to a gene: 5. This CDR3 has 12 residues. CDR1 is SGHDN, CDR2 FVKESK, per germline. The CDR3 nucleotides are TGTGCCAGCAGCCCGGGACAGGGAAAGGCTTTCTTT. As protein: CASSPGQGKAFF.

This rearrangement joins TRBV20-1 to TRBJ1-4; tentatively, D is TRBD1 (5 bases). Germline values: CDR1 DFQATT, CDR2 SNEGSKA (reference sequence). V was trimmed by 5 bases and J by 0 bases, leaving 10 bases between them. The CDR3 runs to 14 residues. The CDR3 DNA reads TGCAGTGCTTCCCGACAGTCAACTAATGAAAAACTGTTTTTT. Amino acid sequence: CSASRQSTNEKLFF.

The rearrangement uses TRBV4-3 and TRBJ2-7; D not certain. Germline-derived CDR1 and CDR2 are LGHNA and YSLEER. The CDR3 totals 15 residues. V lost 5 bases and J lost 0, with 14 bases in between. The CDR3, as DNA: TGCGCCAGCAGCGCCGGAGTGCCTGGCTCCTACGAGCAGTACTTC. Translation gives CASSAGVPGSYEQYF.

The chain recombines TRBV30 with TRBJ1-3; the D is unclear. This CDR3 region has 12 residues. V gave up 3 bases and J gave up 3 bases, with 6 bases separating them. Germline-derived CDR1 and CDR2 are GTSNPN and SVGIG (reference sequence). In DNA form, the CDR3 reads TGTGCCTGGAGCCTTGATGGAAACACCATATATTTT. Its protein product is CAWSLDGNTIYF.

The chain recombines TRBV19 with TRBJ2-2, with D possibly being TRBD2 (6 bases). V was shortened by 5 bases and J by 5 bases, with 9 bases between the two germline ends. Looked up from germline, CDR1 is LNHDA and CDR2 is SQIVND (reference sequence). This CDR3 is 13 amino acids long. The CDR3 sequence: CASSAGLTGELFF. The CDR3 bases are TGTGCCAGTAGTGCGGGGTTGACCGGGGAGCTGTTTTTT.

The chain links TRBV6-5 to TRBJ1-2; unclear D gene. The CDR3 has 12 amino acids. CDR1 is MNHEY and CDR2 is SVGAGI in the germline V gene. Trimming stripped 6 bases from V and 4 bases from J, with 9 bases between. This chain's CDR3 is CASRPPGYGYTF. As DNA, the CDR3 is TGTGCCAGCAGACCACCCGGCTATGGCTACACCTTC.

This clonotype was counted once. CDR3 DNA sequence: TGTGCCAGCAGCGGGGAATGGGACAATGAGCAGTTCTTC. It specifies CASSGEWDNEQFF. This chain connects TRBV9 to TRBJ2-1; no clear D. CDR3 length equals 13 residues. CDR1 and CDR2 (germline): SGDLS, YYNGEE. V lost 3 bases to trimming and J lost 5 bases, with 9 bases between them.

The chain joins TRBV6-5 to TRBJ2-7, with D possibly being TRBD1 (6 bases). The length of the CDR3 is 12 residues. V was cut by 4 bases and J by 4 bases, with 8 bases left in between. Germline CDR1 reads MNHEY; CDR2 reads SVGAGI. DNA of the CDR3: TGTGCCAGCAGTTCACAGGGTTACGAGCAGTACTTC. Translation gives CASSSQGYEQYF.

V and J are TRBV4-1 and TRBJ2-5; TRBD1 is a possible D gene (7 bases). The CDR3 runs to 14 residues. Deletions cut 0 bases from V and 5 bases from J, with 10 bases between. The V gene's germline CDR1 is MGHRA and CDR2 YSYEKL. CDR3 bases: TGCGCCAGCAGCCAAGAACAGGGGAGGGAGACCCAGTACTTC. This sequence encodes CASSQEQGRETQYF.

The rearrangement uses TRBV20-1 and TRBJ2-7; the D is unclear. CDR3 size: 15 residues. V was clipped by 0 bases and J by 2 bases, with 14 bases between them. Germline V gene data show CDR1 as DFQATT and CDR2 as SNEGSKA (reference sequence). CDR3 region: CSARDIGLSTYEQYF. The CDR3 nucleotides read TGCAGTGCTAGAGACATCGGGCTGTCGACCTACGAGCAGTACTTC.

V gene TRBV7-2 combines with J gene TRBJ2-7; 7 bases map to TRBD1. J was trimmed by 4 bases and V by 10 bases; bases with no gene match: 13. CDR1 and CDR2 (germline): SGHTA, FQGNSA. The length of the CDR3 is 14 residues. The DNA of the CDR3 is TGTGCCACCTCGTCAGCACAGGGGAGATACGAGCAGTACTTC. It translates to CATSSAQGRYEQYF.

In DNA, the CDR3 is TGCAGTGCTAGTCCTAAGGGCAGCCCAACCCCCACCGGGGAGCTGTTTTTT. This codes for CSASPKGSPTPTGELFF. The chain joins TRBV20-1 to TRBJ2-2; D not resolved. The V gene lost 3 bases and the J gene lost 4 bases, with 21 bases spanning the gap. Germline CDR1 is DFQATT and CDR2 is SNEGSKA (reference sequence). This CDR3 comprises 17 residues.

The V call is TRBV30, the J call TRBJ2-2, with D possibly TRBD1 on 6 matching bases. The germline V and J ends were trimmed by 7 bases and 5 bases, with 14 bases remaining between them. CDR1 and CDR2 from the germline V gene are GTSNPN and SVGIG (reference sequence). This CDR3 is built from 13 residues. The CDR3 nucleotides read TGTGCCTTGCCAGGGGTTCGGACCGGGGAGCTGTTTTTT. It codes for CALPGVRTGELFF. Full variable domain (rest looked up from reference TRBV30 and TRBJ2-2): SQTIHQWPATLVQPVGSPLSLECTVEGTSNPNLYWYRQAAGRGLQLLFYSVGIGQISSEVPQNLSASRPQDRQFILSSKKLLLSDSGFYLCALPGVRTGELFFGEGSRLTVL.

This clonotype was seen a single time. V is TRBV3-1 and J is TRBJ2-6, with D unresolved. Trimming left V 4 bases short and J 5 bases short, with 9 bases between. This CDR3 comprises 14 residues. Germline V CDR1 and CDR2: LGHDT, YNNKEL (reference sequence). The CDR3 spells CASSPGFWANVLTF. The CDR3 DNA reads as TGTGCCAGCAGCCCCGGTTTTTGGGCCAACGTCCTGACTTTC. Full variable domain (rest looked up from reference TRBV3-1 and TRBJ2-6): DTAVSQTPKYLVTQMGNDKSIKCEQNLGHDTMYWYKQDSKKFLKIMFSYNNKELIINETVPNRFSPKSPDKAHLNLHINSLELGDSAVYFCASSPGFWANVLTFGAGSRLTVL.

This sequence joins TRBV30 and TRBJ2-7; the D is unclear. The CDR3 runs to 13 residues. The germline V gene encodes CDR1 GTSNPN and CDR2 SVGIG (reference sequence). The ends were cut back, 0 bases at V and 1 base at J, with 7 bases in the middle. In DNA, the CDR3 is TGTGCCTGGAGTGTATCCATGTCCTACGAGCAGTACTTC. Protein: CAWSVSMSYEQYF. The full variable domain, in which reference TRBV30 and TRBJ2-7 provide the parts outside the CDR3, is SQTIHQWPATLVQPVGSPLSLECTVEGTSNPNLYWYRQAAGRGLQLLFYSVGIGQISSEVPQNLSASRPQDRQFILSSKKLLLSDSGFYLCAWSVSMSYEQYFGPGTRLTVT.

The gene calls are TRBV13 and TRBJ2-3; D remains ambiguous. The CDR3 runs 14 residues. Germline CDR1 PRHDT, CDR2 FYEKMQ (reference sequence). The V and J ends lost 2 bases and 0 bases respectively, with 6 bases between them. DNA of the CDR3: TGTGCCAGCAGCTTATGGGGTAGCACAGATACGCAGTATTTT. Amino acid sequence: CASSLWGSTDTQYF.

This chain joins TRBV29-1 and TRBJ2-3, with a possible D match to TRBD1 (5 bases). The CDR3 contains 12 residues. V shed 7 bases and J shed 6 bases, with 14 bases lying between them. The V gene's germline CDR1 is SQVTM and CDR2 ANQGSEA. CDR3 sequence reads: CSGQGEWDTQYF. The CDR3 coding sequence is TGCAGCGGGCAGGGCGAGTGGGATACGCAGTATTTT.

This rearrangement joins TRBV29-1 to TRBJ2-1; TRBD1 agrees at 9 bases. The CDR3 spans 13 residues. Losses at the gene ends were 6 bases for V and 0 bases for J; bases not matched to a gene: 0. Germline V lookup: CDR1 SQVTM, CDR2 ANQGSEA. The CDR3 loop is CSVGQGSYNEQFF. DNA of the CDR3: TGCAGCGTGGGACAGGGCTCCTACAATGAGCAGTTCTTC.

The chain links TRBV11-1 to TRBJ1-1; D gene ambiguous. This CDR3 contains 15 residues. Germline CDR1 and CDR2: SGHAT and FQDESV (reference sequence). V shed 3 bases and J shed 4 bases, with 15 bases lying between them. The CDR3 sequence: CASSLVGKLVTEAFF. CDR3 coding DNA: TGTGCCAGCAGCTTGGTGGGAAAGTTGGTCACTGAAGCTTTCTTT.

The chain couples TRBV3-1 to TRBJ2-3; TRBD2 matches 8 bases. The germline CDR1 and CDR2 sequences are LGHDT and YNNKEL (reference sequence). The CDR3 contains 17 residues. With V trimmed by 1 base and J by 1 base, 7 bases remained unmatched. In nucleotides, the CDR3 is TGTGCCAGCAGCCAAGTTATGGGAGCGGGGGGCACAGATACGCAGTATTTT. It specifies CASSQVMGAGGTDTQYF.

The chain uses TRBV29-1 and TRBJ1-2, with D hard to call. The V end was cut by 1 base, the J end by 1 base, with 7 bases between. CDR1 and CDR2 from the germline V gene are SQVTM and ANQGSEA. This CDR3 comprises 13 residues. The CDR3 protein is CSVEGGNNYGYTF. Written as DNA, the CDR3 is TGCAGCGTTGAAGGGGGAAATAACTATGGCTACACCTTC. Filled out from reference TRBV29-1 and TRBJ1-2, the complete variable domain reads SAVISQKPSRDICQRGTSLTIQCQVDSQVTMMFWYRQQPGQSLTLIATANQGSEATYESGFVIDKFPISRPNLTFSTLTVSNMSPEDSSIYLCSVEGGNNYGYTFGSGTRLTVV.

The CDR3 sequence: CSVEPGLTDTQYF. In nucleotides, the CDR3 is TGCAGCGTTGAACCGGGGCTCACAGATACGCAGTATTTT. The chain uses TRBV29-1 and TRBJ2-3; D tentatively reads TRBD1 or TRBD2 (5 bases each). Germline V gives CDR1 SQVTM, CDR2 ANQGSEA. The CDR3 consists of 13 residues. Trimming removed 2 bases from V and 2 bases from J, with 8 bases in between.

The CDR3 here is CASSVVGTGGTEAFF. The CDR3 DNA follows: TGTGCCAGCAGCGTAGTCGGAACAGGGGGCACTGAAGCTTTCTTT. This chain links TRBV9 with TRBJ1-1, with 8 positions matching TRBD1. The CDR3 spans 15 residues. The germline V gene has CDR1 SGDLS and CDR2 YYNGEE. Germline trimming cut 0 bases from V and 4 bases from J; bases unmatched to any gene: 5.

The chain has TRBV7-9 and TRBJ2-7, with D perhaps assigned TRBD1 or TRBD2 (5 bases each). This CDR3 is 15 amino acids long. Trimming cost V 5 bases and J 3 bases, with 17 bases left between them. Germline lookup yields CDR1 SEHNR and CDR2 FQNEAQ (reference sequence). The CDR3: CASSPLGGSYYEQYF. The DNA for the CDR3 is TGTGCCAGCAGCCCCCTTGGGGGTTCCTACTACGAGCAGTACTTC. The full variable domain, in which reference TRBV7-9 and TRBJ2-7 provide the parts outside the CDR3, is DTGVSQNPRHKITKRGQNVTFRCDPISEHNRLYWYRQTLGQGPEFLTYFQNEAQLEKSRLLSDRFSAERPKGSFSTLEIQRTEQGDSAMYLCASSPLGGSYYEQYFGPGTRLTVT.

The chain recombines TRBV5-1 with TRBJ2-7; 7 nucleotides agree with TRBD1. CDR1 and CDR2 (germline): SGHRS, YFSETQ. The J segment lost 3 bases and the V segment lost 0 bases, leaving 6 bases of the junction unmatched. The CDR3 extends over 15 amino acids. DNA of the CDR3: TGCGCCAGCAGCTTGGAACAGGGGCCACACTACGAGCAGTACTTC. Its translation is CASSLEQGPHYEQYF.